This entry features one T cell receptor beta chain sequence. This clone was recorded a few times. It has no known antigen specificity. No much larger clonotype is one base removed from it; base qualities were not supplied. The data were obtained in a study of shared clonotypes between healthy human individuals (dated by TCRdb to 2020 to 2022). Regarding the complete study: A couple of women and a few men aged 18 to 49 years were included in the cohort. For each donor, three plates each were used for CD4 naive and CD4 memory, two plates were used for CD8 naive, and one plate was used for CD8 memory. To estimate repertoire size and how much clonotype sharing occurs between individuals, the study deeply sequenced the blood TCR repertoires of 5 or 6 healthy adults. Between about 0.8 and 9 billion PBMCs per donor were obtained by leukapheresis. To increase sequencing depth and limit assay-specific biases, TCR repertoire library preparation and sequencing were carried out by different laboratories using diverse techniques. Paper-wide results and their limitations: Incomplete sequencing was indicated by rarefaction of sorted-subset datasets, despite the large sequencing depth. Pairwise subsampling indicated that sequencing depth was expected to affect the degree of clonotype sharing among donors. Naive subsets generally had larger estimated clonotype richness than memory subsets did. Compared with non-shared clonotypes, the clonotypes found in all four sorted-subset donors had higher generation probabilities. Sampling was restricted to blood, and TCR repertoires in tissue are likely to differ from TCR repertoires in blood. Across four donors, about 4.5% of naive CD4, roughly 3.4% of naive CD8, about 2.3% of memory CD4, and approximately 0.4% of memory CD8 clonotypes were shared. The genetic and exposure-history diversity represented was limited by the small number of donors.

Healthy HIV-negative adults with no recently reported acute infections or vaccinations were included as donors. Every donor was a Caucasian adult living in Nashville, Tennessee, USA. CD4+ T cells were enriched by magnetic negative selection, after which naive cells were positively selected on CD45RA and the negative fraction was taken as the memory subset. After blood collection by leukapheresis, PBMCs were isolated using Ficoll-Histopaque density gradient centrifugation and then cryopreserved in the vapor phase of liquid nitrogen. Purity and quantity of every magnetically sorted T cell population were checked by analytical flow cytometry. Genomic DNA was isolated from each sorted fraction and quantified by UV absorbance on a Nanodrop 2000c. Using the deep immunoSEQ assay, multiplex PCR amplified TCR CDR3 regions from genomic DNA. Genomic DNA extracted from each cell subset was distributed evenly over all wells of several immunoSEQ 96-well plates, and each plate served as one replicate. For sorted subsets, 200 ng of genomic DNA, equivalent to about 30,000 T cell genomes, went into each replicate PCR. Purified libraries were measured with a Qubit 3.0 fluorometer, size-checked on a Bioanalyzer 2100, and measured again with the KAPA Library Quantification kit. Every immunoSEQ 96-well plate was sequenced on a separate single-read 150-cycle Illumina NextSeq 550 flow cell. For the original study's pipeline: The immunoSEQ output contained only junctional sequences without quality scores, so filtering could not match that applied to full-length reads. Sequences were annotated with PyIR, a Python wrapper for IgBLAST v1.9, using IMGT germline references to assign V/J genes and CDR3. Any read was removed if the V/J assignment was weak (E-value above 1e-6), the CDR3 was missing, or the read contained stop codons, out-of-frame junctions, or ambiguous translated residues. V3J clonotypes were defined by identical inferred V gene, J gene, and CDR3 amino acid sequence. Percentage overlap between repertoires was calculated by dividing the number of shared unique clonotypes by the size of the smaller repertoire. Richness of each repertoire was evaluated using RTK rarefaction, the Chao1 estimator, and Recon v2.1 estimates of unobserved clonotypes. For all TCRbeta clonotypes obtained by the gDNA method from several donors, generation probabilities were computed with OLGA. Here the immuneACCESS table is served through TCRdb, limited to in-frame sequences with V and J called. Missing clones are a known gap in these copies; in checked studies unresolved V genes cover under half, and the rest lacks a known reason. D and trimming were read from the DNA, whereas the V and J calls and clone size are those reported in that table. The sample table shows about 1 million clones, and more than 75% are seen once. About 0.52% of the sample comes from the top ten.

Cut back by 5 bases and 1 base, the V and J ends lie 5 bases apart. The CDR3 covers 12 residues, taking in both the cysteine and the phenylalanine. Only the CDR3 DNA stays, 36 bases, in frame from base 1. Sequences SGHTA (CDR1) and FQGNSA (CDR2) are obtained from the germline V gene. Source material: memory CD4+ T cells from PBMCs. The sample's cell subset or site label is to be understood as: CD45RA-negative fraction. This TCR derives from a man in his late teens or twenties in good health. Some clones in this sample may be carry-over from other donors' samples. The chain was built from TRBV7-2 and TRBJ2-5, with no D gene named confidently. The CDR3 region: CASSITQETQYF. Here is the DNA: TGTGCCAGCAGCATAACCCAAGAGACCCAGTACTTC.